This T cell receptor (beta chain) was observed in a study of T cells after posttransplantation cyclophosphamide. Germline V lookup: CDR1 SGHNT, CDR2 YENEEA. The CDR3 is 13 amino acids. V was clipped by 5 bases and J by 5 bases, with 12 bases between them. A marrow graft followed busulfan-fludarabine conditioning, with cyclophosphamide on days +3 and +4. Data came from immunoSEQ multiplex PCR; TCRdb stores just in-frame clones and leaves some out. The table has 4,200 or so clones, roughly 77% seen once. The rearrangement joins TRBV11-3 to TRBJ2-5; the D gene is possibly TRBD2 (5 bases). The source material was PBMCs, sampled after an allogeneic stem cell transplant with post-transplant cyclophosphamide. The sequence came from a female patient in her fifties who received an allogeneic stem cell transplant from a related donor, was CMV-positive, and had no GVHD. The graft donor may account for some of the T cells. In DNA form, the CDR3 reads TGTGCCAGCAGCCCCCGGGAAAGCGAGACCCAGTACTTC. Translating gives CASSPRESETQYF. Looking up the rest from reference TRBV11-3 and TRBJ2-5 gives the full variable domain: EAGVVQSPRYKIIEKKQPVAFWCNPISGHNTLYWYLQNLGQGPELLIRYENEEAVDDSQLPKDRFSAERLKGVDSTLKIQPAELGDSAVYLCASSPRESETQYFGPGTRLLVL.